This T cell receptor (beta chain) was found in a study of OX40 agonist ivuxolimab in advanced cancers. The overall study: Patients were dosed with the agonistic anti-OX40 (CD134) antibody ivuxolimab. Hepatocellular carcinoma, melanoma, renal cell or head and neck cancer occurred in dose-escalation patients. A male proportion of about 84% was recorded, with mean age approximately 56 years and range about 23 to 90.

This clone was picked up one time. Only in-frame clones appear in the TCRdb table, and some are missing; sequencing was by immunoSEQ multiplex PCR. The data contain some 62,000 clones, about 92% of them singletons. From germline, CDR1 is SGHAT and CDR2 FQNNGV. The V end was cut by 4 bases, the J end by 4 bases, with 13 bases between. The CDR3 loop spans 14 amino acids. This chain connects TRBV11-2 to TRBJ1-2; D call uncertain. The TCR was taken from an adult with an advanced solid tumor such as melanoma, head and neck, liver or kidney cancer. The source material was CD4+ or CD8+ T cells sorted from blood, sampled in a trial of the OX40 agonist ivuxolimab. The CDR3, as DNA: TGTGCCAGCAGCTATACGGACGGCATCTATGGCTACACCTTC. Amino acids: CASSYTDGIYGYTF. The complete variable domain, with remaining parts taken from reference TRBV11-2 and TRBJ1-2, reads EAGVAQSPRYKIIEKRQSVAFWCNPISGHATLYWYQQILGQGPKLLIQFQNNGVVDDSQLPKDRFSAERLKGVDSTLKIQPAKLEDSAVYLCASSYTDGIYGYTFGSGTRLTVV.